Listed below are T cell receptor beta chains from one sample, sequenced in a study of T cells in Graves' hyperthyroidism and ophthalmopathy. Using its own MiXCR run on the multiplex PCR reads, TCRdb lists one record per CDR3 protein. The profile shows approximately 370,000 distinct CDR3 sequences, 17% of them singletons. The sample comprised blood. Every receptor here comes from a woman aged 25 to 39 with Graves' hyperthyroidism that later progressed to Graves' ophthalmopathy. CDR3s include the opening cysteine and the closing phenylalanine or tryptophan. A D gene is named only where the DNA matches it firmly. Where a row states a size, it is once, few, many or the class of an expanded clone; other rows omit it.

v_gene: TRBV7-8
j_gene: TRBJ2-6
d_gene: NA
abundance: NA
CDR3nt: TGTGCCAGCAGCTTAATAGGCGGGACTGGGGCCAACGTCCTGACTTTC
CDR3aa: CASSLIGGTGANVLTF

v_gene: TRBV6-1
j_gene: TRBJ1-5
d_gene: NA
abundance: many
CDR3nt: TGTGCCAGCACGCGGGGCTACAATCAGCCCCAGCATTTT
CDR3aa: CASTRGYNQPQHF

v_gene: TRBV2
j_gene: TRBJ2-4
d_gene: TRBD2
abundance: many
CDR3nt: TGTGCCAGCAGGACCCCCCGGGGGGGCGTTAGGGGGGACATTCAGTACTTC
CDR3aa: CASRTPRGGVRGDIQYF

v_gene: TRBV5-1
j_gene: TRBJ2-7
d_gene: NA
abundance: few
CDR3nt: TGCGCCAGCAGCTTGGGACAGGGAGGCGACGAGCAGTACTTC
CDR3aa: CASSLGQGGDEQYF

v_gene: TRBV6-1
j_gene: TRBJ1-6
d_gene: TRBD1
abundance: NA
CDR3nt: TGTGCCAGCAGTGAAGCGCGGGGGACAGGGGCCAATTCACCCCTCCACTTT
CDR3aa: CASSEARGTGANSPLHF

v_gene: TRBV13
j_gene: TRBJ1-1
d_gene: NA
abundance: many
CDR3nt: TGTGCCAGCAGCTTTTCCCTGTCGAACACTGAAGCTTTCTTT
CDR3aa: CASSFSLSNTEAFF

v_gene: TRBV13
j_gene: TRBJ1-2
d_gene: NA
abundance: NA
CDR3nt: TGTGCCAGCAGCATACTTATGGTGGGCCCCAACACCTTC
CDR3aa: CASSILMVGPNTF

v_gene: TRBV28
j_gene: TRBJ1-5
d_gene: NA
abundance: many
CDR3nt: TGTGCCAGCAGTTTTTTACAGGGAGATAAGGGTAGTCAGCCCCAGCATTTT
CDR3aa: CASSFLQGDKGSQPQHF

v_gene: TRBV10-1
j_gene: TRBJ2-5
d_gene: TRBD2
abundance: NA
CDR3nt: TGCGCCAGCAGAGGGGCTAGCGGGAGAGAGCGAGAGACCCAGTACTTC
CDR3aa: CASRGASGRERETQYF

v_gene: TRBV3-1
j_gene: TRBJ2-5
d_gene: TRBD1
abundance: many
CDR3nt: TGTGCCAGCAGCCAAGCAGGACAGGGGAAGCTGATGGAGCGAAAGACCCAGTACTTC
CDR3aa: CASSQAGQGKLMERKTQYF

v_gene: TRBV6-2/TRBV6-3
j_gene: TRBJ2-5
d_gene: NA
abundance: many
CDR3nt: TGTGCCAGCAGTTACCGGGACGGGCAAGAGACCCAGTACTTC
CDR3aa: CASSYRDGQETQYF

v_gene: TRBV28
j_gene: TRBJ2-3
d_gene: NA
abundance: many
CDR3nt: TGTGCCAGCAGTTTACAGGGGCGCGATACGCAGTATTTT
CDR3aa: CASSLQGRDTQYF

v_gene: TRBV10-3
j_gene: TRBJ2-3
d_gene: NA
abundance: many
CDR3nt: TGTGCCATCAGTGAGTCGAGCGGATACACAGATACGCAGTATTTT
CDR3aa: CAISESSGYTDTQYF

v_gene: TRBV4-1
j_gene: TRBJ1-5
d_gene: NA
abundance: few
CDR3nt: TGCGCCAGCAGCCAAGAGTCGGGGGCGTCCACGGGGCCCCAGCATTTT
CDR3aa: CASSQESGASTGPQHF

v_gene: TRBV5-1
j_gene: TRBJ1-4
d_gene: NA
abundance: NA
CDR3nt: TGCGCCAGCAGCAGAAAGGGACTTCGGGACGAAAAACTGTTTTTT
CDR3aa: CASSRKGLRDEKLFF

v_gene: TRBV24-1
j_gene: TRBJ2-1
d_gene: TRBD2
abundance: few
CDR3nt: TGTGCCACCAGTGATCCGGGACTAGCGGGGCTAGATGAGCAGTTCTTC
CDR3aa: CATSDPGLAGLDEQFF

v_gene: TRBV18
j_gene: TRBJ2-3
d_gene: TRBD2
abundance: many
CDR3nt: TGTGCCAGCTCACCAGGGACTACCCTCACAGATACGCAGTATTTT
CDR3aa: CASSPGTTLTDTQYF

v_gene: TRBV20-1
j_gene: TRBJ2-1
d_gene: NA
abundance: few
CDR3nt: TGCAGTGCTAACCCGAAGACAATTTACAATGAGCAGTTCTTC
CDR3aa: CSANPKTIYNEQFF

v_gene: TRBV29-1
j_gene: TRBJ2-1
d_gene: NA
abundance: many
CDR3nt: TGCAGCGTTGAAGATCTGGTTTTCGGCTCCTACAATGAGCAGTTCTTC
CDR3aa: CSVEDLVFGSYNEQFF

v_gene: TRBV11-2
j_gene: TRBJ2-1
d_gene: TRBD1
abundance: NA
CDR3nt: TGTGCCAGCAGCTTCCACCCGGGACAGGGTAGAAATGAGCAGTTCTTC
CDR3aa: CASSFHPGQGRNEQFF

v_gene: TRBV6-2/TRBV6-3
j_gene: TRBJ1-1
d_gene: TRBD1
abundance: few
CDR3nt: TGTGCCAGCAGTTACTACAGGCCGGGACAGGCGTCTCACGACACTGAAGCTTTCTTT
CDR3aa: CASSYYRPGQASHDTEAFF

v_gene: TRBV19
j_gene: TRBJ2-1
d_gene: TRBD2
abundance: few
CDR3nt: TGTGCCAGTAGTATATCCCCGGGACTAGCGGGTCTAAGTGAGCAGTTCTTC
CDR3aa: CASSISPGLAGLSEQFF

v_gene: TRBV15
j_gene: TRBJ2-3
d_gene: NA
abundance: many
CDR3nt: TGTGCCACCAGTACGGTTTCCAGGATCACAGATACGCAGTATTTT
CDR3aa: CATSTVSRITDTQYF

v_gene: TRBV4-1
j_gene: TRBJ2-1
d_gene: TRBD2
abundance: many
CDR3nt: TGCGCCAGCAGCCAAGCAAGTCTAGCGGGATACGAGCAGTTCTTC
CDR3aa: CASSQASLAGYEQFF

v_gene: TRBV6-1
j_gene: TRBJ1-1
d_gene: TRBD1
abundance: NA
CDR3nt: TGTGCCAGCAAGAGACAGGGGAGGAACACTGAAGCTTTCTTT
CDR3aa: CASKRQGRNTEAFF

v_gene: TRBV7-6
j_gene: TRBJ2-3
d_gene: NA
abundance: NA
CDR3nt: TGTGCCAGCAGCTTCGCGCAGGGTACAGATACGCAGTATTTT
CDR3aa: CASSFAQGTDTQYF

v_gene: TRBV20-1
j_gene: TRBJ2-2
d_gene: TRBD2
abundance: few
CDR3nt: TGCAGTGCCAACATCGGCGCGGGGGGGTTCGGGGAGCTGTTTTTT
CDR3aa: CSANIGAGGFGELFF

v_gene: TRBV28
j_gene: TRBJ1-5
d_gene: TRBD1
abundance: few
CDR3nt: TGTGCCAGCAGCCCTAGGACAGGGCCCCATCAGCCCCAGCATTTT
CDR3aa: CASSPRTGPHQPQHF

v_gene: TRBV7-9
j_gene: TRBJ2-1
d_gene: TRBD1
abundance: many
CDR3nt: TGTGCCAGCAGCCCTAACGGGGACAGGGGATACAATGAGCAGTTCTTC
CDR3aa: CASSPNGDRGYNEQFF

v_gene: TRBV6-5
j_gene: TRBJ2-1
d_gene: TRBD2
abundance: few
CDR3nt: TGTGCCAGCAGTTACTCGAACGTGGGAGGGTACAATGAGCAGTTCTTC
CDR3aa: CASSYSNVGGYNEQFF

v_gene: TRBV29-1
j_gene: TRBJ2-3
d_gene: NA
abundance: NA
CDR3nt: TGCAGCGTTGAAGATCCGGGTACAGATACGCAGTATTTT
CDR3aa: CSVEDPGTDTQYF

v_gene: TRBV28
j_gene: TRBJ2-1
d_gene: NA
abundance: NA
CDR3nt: TGTGCCAGCAGTTTCTTTTTTCAGCGGAGGGGCTCCTACAATGAGCAGTTCTTC
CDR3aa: CASSFFFQRRGSYNEQFF

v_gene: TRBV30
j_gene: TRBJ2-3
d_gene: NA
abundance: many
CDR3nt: TGTGCCTGGAGTGAGGGAGATACGCAGTATTTT
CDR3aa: CAWSEGDTQYF

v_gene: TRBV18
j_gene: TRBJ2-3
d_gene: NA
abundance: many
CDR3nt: TGTGCCAGCTCAGCCGAGGTAGATACGCAGTATTTT
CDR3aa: CASSAEVDTQYF

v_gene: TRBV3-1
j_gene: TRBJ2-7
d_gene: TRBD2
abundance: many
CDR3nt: TGTGCCAGCAGTTACGGGACTAGCGGATACGAGCAGTACTTC
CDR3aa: CASSYGTSGYEQYF

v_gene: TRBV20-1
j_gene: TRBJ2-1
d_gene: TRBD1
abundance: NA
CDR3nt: TGCAGTGGAGGGGGACAGGGGGCGTTAGTATTTGACAATGAGCAGTTCTTC
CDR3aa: CSGGGQGALVFDNEQFF

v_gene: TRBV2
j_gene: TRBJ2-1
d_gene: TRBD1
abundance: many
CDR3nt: TGTGCCAGCAGTGATGGGCGAATACAGGGGTACAATGAGCAGTTCTTC
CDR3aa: CASSDGRIQGYNEQFF

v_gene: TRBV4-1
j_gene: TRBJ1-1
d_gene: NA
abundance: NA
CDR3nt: TGCGCCAGCAGCCAAGATGGGTTGGAGGGGGTGGAAGCTTTCTTT
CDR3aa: CASSQDGLEGVEAFF

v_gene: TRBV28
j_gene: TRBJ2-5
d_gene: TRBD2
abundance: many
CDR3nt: TGTGCCAGCAGTTTAGCCAAGGTTGGACTAGCGGAAAAGCAAGAGACCCAGTACTTC
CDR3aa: CASSLAKVGLAEKQETQYF

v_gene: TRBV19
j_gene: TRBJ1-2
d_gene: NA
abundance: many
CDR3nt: TGTGCCAGTAGTATGGTTTCCCTTGCGACGGGAGACCATGGCTACACCTTC
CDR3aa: CASSMVSLATGDHGYTF

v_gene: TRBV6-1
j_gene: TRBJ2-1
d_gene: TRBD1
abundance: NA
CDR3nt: TGTGCCAGCAGTACACAGGGGAACAACAATGAGCAGTTCTTC
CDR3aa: CASSTQGNNNEQFF

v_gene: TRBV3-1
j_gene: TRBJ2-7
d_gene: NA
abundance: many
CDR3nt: TGTGCCAGCAGCCTAAGTCGGGTCCCCTCCTACGAGCAGTACTTC
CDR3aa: CASSLSRVPSYEQYF

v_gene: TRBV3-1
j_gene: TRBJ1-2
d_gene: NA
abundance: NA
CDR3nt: TGTGCCAGCAGCCAAGATCGGGTAGGGAACACCTTC
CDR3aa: CASSQDRVGNTF

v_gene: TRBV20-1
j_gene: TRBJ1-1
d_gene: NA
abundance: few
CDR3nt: TGCAGTGCTAGAAGTGTAGGGCACAACACTGAAGCTTTCTTT
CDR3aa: CSARSVGHNTEAFF

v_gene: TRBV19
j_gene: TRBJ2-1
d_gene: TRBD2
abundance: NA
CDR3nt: TGTGCCAGTAGTCTCGGGACTAGCGGGAGTTATGAGCAGTTCTTC
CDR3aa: CASSLGTSGSYEQFF

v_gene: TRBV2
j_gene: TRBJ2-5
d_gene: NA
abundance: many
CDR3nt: TGTGCCAGCAGAGACAAGGAGACCCAGTACTTC
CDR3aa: CASRDKETQYF

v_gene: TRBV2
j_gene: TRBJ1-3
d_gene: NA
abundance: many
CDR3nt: TGTGCCAGCAGTGAGATTGCGGGGCAAAACACCATATATTTT
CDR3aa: CASSEIAGQNTIYF

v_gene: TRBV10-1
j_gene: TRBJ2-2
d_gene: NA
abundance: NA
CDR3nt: TGCGCCAGCAGTGAAACGCAGGGGAGGGAGCTGTTTTTT
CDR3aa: CASSETQGRELFF